This entry lists 21 T cell receptor beta chains sequenced from one sample in a study of T cells in Graves' hyperthyroidism and ophthalmopathy. What was amplified from RNA transcripts were TCR beta CDR3 regions. In the first-round RT-PCR of the TCR CDR3, the HTBI primer set was used. TCRdb re-called the multiplex PCR reads with MiXCR, one entry per CDR3 protein. The repertoire has some 360,000 distinct CDR3 sequences, around 14% of them found once; the top ten carry approximately 10%. Source material: blood. The receptors derive from an older woman with Graves' hyperthyroidism.

This clonotype was found once. The chain is built from TRBV29-1 and TRBJ2-3, with a weak D call TRBD2 (6 bases). Germline CDR1 is SQVTM and CDR2 is ANQGSEA. The CDR3 totals 13 residues. Deletions cut 1 base from V and 4 bases from J, with 9 bases between. The CDR3 bases are TGCAGCGTTGAAGGGGGGGTATCAGATACGCAGTATTTT. Translated, it gives CSVEGGVSDTQYF.

The genes are TRBV24-1 and TRBJ2-1; D ambiguous. Germline CDR1 reads KGHDR; CDR2 reads SFDVKD. The CDR3 is made up of 16 amino acids. V was clipped by 3 bases and J by 1 base, with 12 bases between them. Here the CDR3 DNA reads TGTGCCACCAGTGATCCTTGGACGGTATCCTACAATGAGCAGTTCTTC. Its protein is CATSDPWTVSYNEQFF.

This clonotype came up many times. V and J are TRBV3-1 and TRBJ1-2; a weak D match, TRBD1 (6 bases). Germline V gene lookup returns CDR1 LGHDT and CDR2 YNNKEL (reference sequence). CDR3 length: 14 residues. Trimming took 2 bases from V and 4 from J, leaving 11 bases between them. The CDR3 spells CASSQTLDSYGYTF. In DNA, the CDR3 is TGTGCCAGCAGCCAAACGCTGGACAGCTATGGCTACACCTTC.

Notes on this clonotype: This may stem from a read error, because a much larger clone lies one nucleotide away. The chain has TRBV20-1 and TRBJ2-5; TRBD2 agrees at 7 bases. This CDR3 comprises 12 residues. Germline trimming cut 0 bases from V and 7 bases from J; bases unmatched to any gene: 2. Germline V gene lookup returns CDR1 DFQATT and CDR2 SNEGSKA (reference sequence). This CDR3 reads CSARDGGGTQYF. Here the CDR3 DNA reads TGCAGTGCTAGAGATGGGGGGGGGACCCAGTACTTC.

At least ten counts were recorded for this clonotype. The genes are TRBV6-1 and TRBJ2-1, with 9 nucleotides matching TRBD2. The CDR3 is made up of 14 amino acids. The trim removed 9 bases at V and 6 bases at J, leaving 9 bases unmatched. CDR1 is MNHNS and CDR2 is SASEGT in the germline V gene. CDR3 amino acids: CARVAGVGGNEQFF. As DNA, the CDR3 is TGTGCCAGGGTAGCGGGAGTGGGTGGCAATGAGCAGTTCTTC.

This clonotype was counted a few times. This sequence joins TRBV6-1 and TRBJ1-3; D remains unclear. The CDR3 sequence is 11 residues long. V lost 11 bases to trimming and J lost 7 bases, with 12 bases between them. The germline CDR1 and CDR2 sequences are MNHNS and SASEGT. The CDR3 reads CAVKARNTIYF. The CDR3 DNA reads TGTGCCGTCAAAGCTCGGAACACCATATATTTT.

The CDR3 reads CASSLGSSFYEQFF. As DNA, the CDR3 is TGCGCCAGCAGCTTGGGAAGTAGCTTCTATGAGCAGTTCTTC. The chain combines TRBV5-1 with TRBJ2-1; D is ambiguous. This CDR3 is 14 amino acids long. In germline, CDR1 is SGHRS, CDR2 YFSETQ. The V end was cut by 0 bases, the J end by 8 bases, with 12 bases between.

There are many counts of this clonotype. The chain uses TRBV7-8 and TRBJ1-1, with D hard to call. CDR1 SGHVS and CDR2 FQNEAQ come from the germline V gene. The ends were cut back, 3 bases at V and 1 base at J, with 3 bases in the middle. This CDR3 contains 12 residues. The CDR3 sequence is CASSFSNTEAFF. Here the CDR3 DNA reads TGTGCCAGCAGCTTTTCGAACACTGAAGCTTTCTTT.

This clonotype was observed at least ten times. The rearrangement links TRBV5-1 to TRBJ2-7; 8 bases are a match to TRBD2. Germline V gene sequence: CDR1 SGHRS, CDR2 YFSETQ. The CDR3 is 14 amino acids. V lost 6 bases and J lost 3; bases outside the gene matches: 8. The DNA for the CDR3 is TGCGCCAGCAACCCCGGGGGACTAGACTACGAGCAGTACTTC. Encoded protein: CASNPGGLDYEQYF.

This clonotype was seen many times. V is TRBV9 and J is TRBJ2-7; 10 bases line up with TRBD1. Germline assignment: CDR1 SGDLS and CDR2 YYNGEE. This CDR3 has 16 residues. Trimming took 4 bases from V and 4 from J; bases not matched to a gene: 11. DNA for the CDR3: TGTGCCAGCAGCTCCTCACCGGGACAGGGGATTTACGAGCAGTACTTC. Protein: CASSSSPGQGIYEQYF.

There are many counts of this clonotype. The V call is TRBV28, the J call TRBJ1-2; 7 nucleotides match TRBD1. CDR3 length equals 14 residues. The junction had 4 bases not matched to a gene; V was cut back by 2 bases and J by 4 bases. CDR1 is MDHEN, CDR2 SYDVKM, per germline. In DNA, the CDR3 is TGTGCCAGCAGTTTAAGCGACAGGGCCTATGGCTACACCTTC. This codes for CASSLSDRAYGYTF.

This clonotype was recorded many times. CDR3 protein: CASSLGIGQGSGELFF. Written as DNA, the CDR3 is TGCGCCAGCAGCTTGGGGATAGGACAGGGATCCGGGGAGCTGTTTTTT. V and J are TRBV5-1 and TRBJ2-2, with 8 bases fitting TRBD1. The V segment lost 0 bases and the J segment 6 bases; nucleotides outside the gene matches: 7. This CDR3 region has 16 residues. Looked up from germline, CDR1 is SGHRS and CDR2 is YFSETQ.

This clonotype was seen a handful of times. The CDR3 does not end in the conserved phenylalanine or tryptophan, so this is likely a read error. The chain couples TRBV20-1 to TRBJ2-1; D unclear. This CDR3 spans 10 amino acids. Trimming pared 6 bases from V and 5 bases from J, leaving 5 bases between. Germline CDR1 DFQATT, CDR2 SNEGSKA (reference sequence). CDR3: CSANNNEQFL. The CDR3 DNA reads TGCAGTGCCAATAACAATGAGCAGTTCCTC.

This clonotype has ten or more counts. The chain uses TRBV20-1 and TRBJ2-6, with a weak D call TRBD1 (6 bases). V was pared by 5 bases and J by 2 bases, with 13 bases between. The CDR3 runs 15 residues. Germline V lookup: CDR1 DFQATT, CDR2 SNEGSKA (reference sequence). CDR3 DNA: TGCAGTGCTCAGGTTACAGGGACTGGGGCCAACGTCCTGACTTTC. Its translation is CSAQVTGTGANVLTF.

This clonotype came up many times. The chain joins TRBV12-5 to TRBJ1-2; D uncertain. Germline V lookup: CDR1 LGHNT, CDR2 FRNRAP. The V end was cut by 7 bases, the J end by 8 bases, with 20 bases between. The CDR3 has 14 amino acids. For the CDR3, the DNA is TGTGCTAGTGCCACCTCGGGGAGGGAAGGGGGCTACACCTTC. Protein: CASATSGREGGYTF.

This clonotype was detected ten times or more. The chain recombines TRBV27 with TRBJ2-1; the match to TRBD1 covers 9 bases. This CDR3 has 14 residues. V dropped 3 bases and J dropped 7; count of bases not matched to a gene: 4. The V gene's germline CDR1 is MNHEY and CDR2 SMNVEV (reference sequence). The DNA of the CDR3 is TGTGCCAGCAGTTTTACAGGGGGCGGAAATGAGCAGTTCTTC. Its protein is CASSFTGGGNEQFF.

This clonotype was found many times. The chain carries TRBV5-1 and TRBJ1-2; D may be TRBD1 (5 bases). Germline loops: CDR1 SGHRS, CDR2 YFSETQ. This CDR3 comprises 13 residues. V lost 5 bases and J 2 bases, leaving 10 bases between the germline ends. DNA of the CDR3: TGCGCCAGCAGAGACAGCACCAACTATGGCTACACCTTC. It is translated as CASRDSTNYGYTF.

The rearrangement joins TRBV7-9 to TRBJ2-5; 7 bases map to TRBD2. The junction had 8 bases not matched to a gene; V was cut back by 5 bases and J by 5 bases. The CDR3 sequence is 14 residues long. Germline CDR1 is SEHNR and CDR2 is FQNEAQ (reference sequence). The CDR3 nucleotides are TGTGCCAGCAGCGACTCTGGGCGGGAGGAGACCCAGTACTTC. Translating it yields CASSDSGREETQYF.

The rearrangement uses TRBV24-1 and TRBJ1-4; 7 nucleotides align to TRBD1. Germline V lookup: CDR1 KGHDR, CDR2 SFDVKD. The CDR3 loop spans 14 amino acids. Trimming at V came to 2 bases and at J to 11 bases, leaving 7 bases not matched to a gene. CDR3 loop: CATSDSRQGRKLFF. DNA of the CDR3: TGTGCCACCAGTGATTCCAGACAGGGACGCAAACTGTTTTTT.

A remark on this clonotype: A read error may account for a junction end that differs from germline. CDR3 bases: TGTGCCAGCAGCTTTCGGACAGGGCTCACCTACGAGCAGCACTTC. Encoded protein: CASSFRTGLTYEQHF. The rearrangement links TRBV7-9 to TRBJ2-7; the match to TRBD1 covers 8 bases. The germline CDR1 and CDR2 sequences are SEHNR and FQNEAQ (reference sequence). The CDR3 loop spans 15 amino acids.

This clonotype showed up just a few times. J is TRBJ2-2 and V is TRBV4-1, with D perhaps matching TRBD2 (6 bases). The germline V gene encodes CDR1 MGHRA and CDR2 YSYEKL. The CDR3 has 16 amino acids. Trimming left V 6 bases short and J 2 bases short, with 16 bases between. The CDR3 loop is CASSVGGPVNTGELFF. CDR3 in DNA: TGCGCCAGCAGTGTTGGAGGGCCTGTAAACACCGGGGAGCTGTTTTTT.